This T cell receptor (beta chain) comes out of a study of blood T cell repertoires in COVID-19. Study summary: The cDNA or gDNA used as material had been derived from T cells, B-cell-depleted T cells, or PBMCs.

Those who participated ranged in age from roughly 18 to 100 years and resided in 20 to 30 US areas. Before being deemed recovered, Cohort 3 donors had two negative PCRs, clearance, or symptom resolution. This clone was detected only once. Original handling: It was from reference gene primer amplification that nucleated cell counts were estimated. Repertoires were generated with immunoSEQ multiplex PCR, while TCRdb's copy carries only in-frame clones and drops some. D and trimming come from the DNA, and the V and J calls and clone size come from that table. The sample lists fewer than 250,000 clones; 70% to 90% were seen once. This TCR was recovered from a young man who had recovered from COVID-19. The sequenced sample consisted of PBMCs or T cells enriched from blood (not recorded which).

The CDR3 here is CASSDTASAYEQYF. The CDR3, as DNA: TGTGCCAGCAGTGATACAGCCTCCGCCTACGAGCAGTACTTC. The chain recombines TRBV2 with TRBJ2-7; D remains unclear. Germline CDR1 and CDR2: SNHLY and FYNNEI. Between the trimmed V and J ends, which lost 3 bases and 2 bases, there was a span of 11 bases. CDR3 size: 14 residues.